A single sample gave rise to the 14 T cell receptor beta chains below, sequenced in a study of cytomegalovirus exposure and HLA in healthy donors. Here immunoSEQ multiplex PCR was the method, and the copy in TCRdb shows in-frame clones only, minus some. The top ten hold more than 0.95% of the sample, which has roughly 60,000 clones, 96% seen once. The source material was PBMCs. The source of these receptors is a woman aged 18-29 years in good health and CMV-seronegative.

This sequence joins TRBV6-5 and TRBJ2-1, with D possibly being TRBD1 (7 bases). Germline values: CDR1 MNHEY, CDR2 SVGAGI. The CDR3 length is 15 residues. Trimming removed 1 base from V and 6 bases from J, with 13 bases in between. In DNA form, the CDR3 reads TGTGCCAGCAGTTACTTAGGCCAGGGGGGCAATGAGCAGTTCTTC. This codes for CASSYLGQGGNEQFF.

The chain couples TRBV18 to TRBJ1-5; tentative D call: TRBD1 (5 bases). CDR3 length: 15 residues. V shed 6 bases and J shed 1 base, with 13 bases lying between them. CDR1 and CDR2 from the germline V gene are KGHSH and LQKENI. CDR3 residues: CASSRGTASNQPQHF. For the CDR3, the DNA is TGTGCCAGCTCCCGCGGGACGGCGAGCAATCAGCCCCAGCATTTT.

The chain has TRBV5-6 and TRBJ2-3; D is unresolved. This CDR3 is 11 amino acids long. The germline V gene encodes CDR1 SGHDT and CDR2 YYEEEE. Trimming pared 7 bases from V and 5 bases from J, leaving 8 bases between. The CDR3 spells CASAVRDTQYF. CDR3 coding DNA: TGTGCCAGCGCGGTTCGAGATACGCAGTATTTT.

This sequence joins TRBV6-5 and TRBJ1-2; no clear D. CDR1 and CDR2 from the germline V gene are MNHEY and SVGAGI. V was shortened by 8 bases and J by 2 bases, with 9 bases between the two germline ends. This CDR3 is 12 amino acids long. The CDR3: CASASPNYGYTF. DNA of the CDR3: TGTGCCAGCGCGTCCCCCAACTATGGCTACACCTTC.

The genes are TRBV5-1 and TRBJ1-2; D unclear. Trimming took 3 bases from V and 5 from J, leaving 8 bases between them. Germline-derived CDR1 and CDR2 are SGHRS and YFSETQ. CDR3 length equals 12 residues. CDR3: CASSSGYYGYTF. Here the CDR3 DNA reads TGCGCCAGCAGCTCGGGTTATTATGGCTACACCTTC.

The CDR3 spells CSTLAEETQYF. The CDR3 DNA sequence: TGCAGCACCCTAGCAGAAGAGACCCAGTACTTC. The rearrangement uses TRBV20-1 and TRBJ2-5; D is perhaps TRBD2 (5 bases). This CDR3 contains 11 residues. Looked up from germline, CDR1 is DFQATT and CDR2 is SNEGSKA (reference sequence).

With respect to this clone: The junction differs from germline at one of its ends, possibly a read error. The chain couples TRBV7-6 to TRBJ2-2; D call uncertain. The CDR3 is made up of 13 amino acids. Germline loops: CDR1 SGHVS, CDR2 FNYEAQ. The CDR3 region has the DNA TGTGGCAGCAGCCGTGCCGGGACCGGGGAGCTGTTTTTT. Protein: CGSSRAGTGELFF.

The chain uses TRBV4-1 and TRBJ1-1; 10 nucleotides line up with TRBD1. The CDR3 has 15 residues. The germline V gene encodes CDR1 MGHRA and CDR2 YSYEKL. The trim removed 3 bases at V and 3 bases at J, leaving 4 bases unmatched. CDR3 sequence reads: CASSQPGTGDTEAFF. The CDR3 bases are TGCGCCAGCAGCCAGCCCGGGACAGGGGACACTGAAGCTTTCTTT.

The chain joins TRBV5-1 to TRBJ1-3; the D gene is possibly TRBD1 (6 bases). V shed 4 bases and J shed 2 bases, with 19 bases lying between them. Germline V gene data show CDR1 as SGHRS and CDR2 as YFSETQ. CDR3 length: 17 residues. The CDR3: CASSPPGKQGAGNTIYF. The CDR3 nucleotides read TGCGCCAGCAGCCCCCCGGGAAAACAGGGCGCTGGAAACACCATATATTTT. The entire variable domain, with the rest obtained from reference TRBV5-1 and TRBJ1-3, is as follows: KAGVTQTPRYLIKTRGQQVTLSCSPISGHRSVSWYQQTPGQGLQFLFEYFSETQRNKGNFPGRFSGRQFSNSRSEMNVSTLELGDSALYLCASSPPGKQGAGNTIYFGEGSWLTVV.

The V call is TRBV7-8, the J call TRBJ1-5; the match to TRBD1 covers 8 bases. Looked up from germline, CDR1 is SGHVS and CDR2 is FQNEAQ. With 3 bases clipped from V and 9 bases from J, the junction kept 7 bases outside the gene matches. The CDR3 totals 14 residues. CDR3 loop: CASSFRQGMRPQHF. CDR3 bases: TGTGCCAGCAGCTTCCGACAGGGGATGAGGCCCCAGCATTTT. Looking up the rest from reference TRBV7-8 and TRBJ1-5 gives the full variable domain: GAGVSQSPRYKVAKRGQDVALRCDPISGHVSLFWYQQALGQGPEFLTYFQNEAQLDKSGLPSDRFFAERPEGSVSTLKIQRTQQEDSAVYLCASSFRQGMRPQHFGDGTRLSIL.

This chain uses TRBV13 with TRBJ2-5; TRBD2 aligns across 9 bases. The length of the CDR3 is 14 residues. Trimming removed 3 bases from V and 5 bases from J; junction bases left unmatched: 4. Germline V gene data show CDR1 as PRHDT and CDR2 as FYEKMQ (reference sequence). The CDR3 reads CASSLAGGPETQYF. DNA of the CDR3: TGTGCCAGCAGCTTGGCGGGAGGGCCGGAGACCCAGTACTTC.

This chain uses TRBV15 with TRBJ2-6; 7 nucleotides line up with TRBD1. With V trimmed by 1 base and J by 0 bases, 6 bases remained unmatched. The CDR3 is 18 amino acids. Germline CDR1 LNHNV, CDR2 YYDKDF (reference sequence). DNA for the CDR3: TGTGCCACCAGCAGAGTCTGGTCAGGGGGCTCTGGGGCCAACGTCCTGACTTTC. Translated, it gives CATSRVWSGGSGANVLTF.

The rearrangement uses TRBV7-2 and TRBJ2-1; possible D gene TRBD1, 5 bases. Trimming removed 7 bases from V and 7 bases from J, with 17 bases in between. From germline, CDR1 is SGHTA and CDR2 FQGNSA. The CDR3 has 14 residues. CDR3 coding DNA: TGTGCCAGCACCTCGGACACCTGGCGGAATGAGCAGTTCTTC. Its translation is CASTSDTWRNEQFF.

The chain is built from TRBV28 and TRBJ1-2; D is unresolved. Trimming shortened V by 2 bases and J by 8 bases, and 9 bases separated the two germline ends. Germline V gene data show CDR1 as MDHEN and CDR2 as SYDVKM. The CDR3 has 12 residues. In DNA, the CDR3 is TGTGCCAGCAGTTTAAGGGAGCGCGGCTACACCTTC. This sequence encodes CASSLRERGYTF.